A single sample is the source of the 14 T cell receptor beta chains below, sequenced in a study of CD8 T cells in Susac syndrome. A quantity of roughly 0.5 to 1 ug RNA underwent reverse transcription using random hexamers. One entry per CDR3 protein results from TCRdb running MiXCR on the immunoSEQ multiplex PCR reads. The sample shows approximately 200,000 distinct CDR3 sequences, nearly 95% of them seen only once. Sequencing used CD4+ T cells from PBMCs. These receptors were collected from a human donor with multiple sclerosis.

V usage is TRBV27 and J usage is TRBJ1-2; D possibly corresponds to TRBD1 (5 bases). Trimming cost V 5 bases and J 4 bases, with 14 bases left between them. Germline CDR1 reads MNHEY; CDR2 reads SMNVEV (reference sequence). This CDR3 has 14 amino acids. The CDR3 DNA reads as TGTGCCAGCAGTCCCTTAGACAGTTCCTATGGCTACACCTTC. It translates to CASSPLDSSYGYTF.

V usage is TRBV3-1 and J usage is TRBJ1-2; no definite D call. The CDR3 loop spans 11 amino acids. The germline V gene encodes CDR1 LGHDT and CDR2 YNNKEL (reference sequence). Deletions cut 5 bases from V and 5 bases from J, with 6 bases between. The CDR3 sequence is CASSWVYGYTF. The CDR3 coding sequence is TGTGCCAGCAGCTGGGTTTATGGCTACACCTTC.

The CDR3 here is CASSQVKAAGELFF. CDR3 DNA sequence: TGTGCCAGCAGCCAAGTGAAAGCGGCCGGGGAGCTGTTTTTT. V gene TRBV3-1 combines with J gene TRBJ2-2, with D perhaps matching TRBD2 (5 bases). V lost 1 base and J lost 6, with 9 bases in between. The germline CDR1 and CDR2 sequences are LGHDT and YNNKEL (reference sequence). The CDR3 loop spans 14 amino acids.

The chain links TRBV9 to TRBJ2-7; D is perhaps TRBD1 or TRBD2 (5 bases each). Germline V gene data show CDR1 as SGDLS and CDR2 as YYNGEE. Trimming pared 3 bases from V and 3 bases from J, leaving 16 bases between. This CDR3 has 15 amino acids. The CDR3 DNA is TGTGCCAGCAGCGCCTCCGGGACCCCGGACTACGAGCAGTACTTC. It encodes CASSASGTPDYEQYF.

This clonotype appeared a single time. CDR3 residues: CASSLLSGLAGGNEQFF. CDR3 nucleotide sequence: TGTGCCAGCAGTCTCCTGTCAGGACTAGCGGGGGGGAATGAGCAGTTCTTC. This sequence joins TRBV7-9 and TRBJ2-1; 15 bases are a match to TRBD2. The trim removed 6 bases at V and 7 bases at J, leaving 10 bases unmatched. The germline V gene encodes CDR1 SEHNR and CDR2 FQNEAQ (reference sequence). The CDR3 has 17 residues.

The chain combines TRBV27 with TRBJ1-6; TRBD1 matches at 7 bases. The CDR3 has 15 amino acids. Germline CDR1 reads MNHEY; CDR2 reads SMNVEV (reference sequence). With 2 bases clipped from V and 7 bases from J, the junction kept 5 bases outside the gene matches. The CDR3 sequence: CASSLRGTENSPLHF. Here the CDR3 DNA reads TGTGCCAGCAGTTTACGGGGGACAGAAAATTCACCCCTCCACTTT.

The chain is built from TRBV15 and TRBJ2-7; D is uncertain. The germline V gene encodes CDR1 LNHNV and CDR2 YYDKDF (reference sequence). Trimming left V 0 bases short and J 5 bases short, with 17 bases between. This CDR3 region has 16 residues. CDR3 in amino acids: CATSRDNDARLDEQYF. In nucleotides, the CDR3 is TGTGCCACCAGCAGAGATAATGACGCCAGGCTGGACGAGCAGTACTTC.

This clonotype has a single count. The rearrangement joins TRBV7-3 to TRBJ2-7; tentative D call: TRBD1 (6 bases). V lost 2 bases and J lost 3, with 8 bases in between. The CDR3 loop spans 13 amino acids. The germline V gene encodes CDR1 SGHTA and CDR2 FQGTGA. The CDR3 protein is CASSLQGHYEQYF. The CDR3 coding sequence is TGTGCCAGCAGCTTACAGGGGCACTACGAGCAGTACTTC.

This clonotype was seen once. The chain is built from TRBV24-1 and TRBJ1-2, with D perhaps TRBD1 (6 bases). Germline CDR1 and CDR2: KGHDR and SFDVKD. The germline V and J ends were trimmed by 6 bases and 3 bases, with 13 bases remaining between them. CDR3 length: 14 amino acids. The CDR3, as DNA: TGTGCCACCAGTCCTGAGGACAGATACTATGGCTACACCTTC. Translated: CATSPEDRYYGYTF.

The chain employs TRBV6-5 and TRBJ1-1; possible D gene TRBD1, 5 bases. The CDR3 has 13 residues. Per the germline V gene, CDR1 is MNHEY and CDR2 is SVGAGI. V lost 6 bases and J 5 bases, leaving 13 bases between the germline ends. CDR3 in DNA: TGTGCCAGCAGACCCCCGGGACGGACTGAAGCTTTCTTT. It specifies CASRPPGRTEAFF.

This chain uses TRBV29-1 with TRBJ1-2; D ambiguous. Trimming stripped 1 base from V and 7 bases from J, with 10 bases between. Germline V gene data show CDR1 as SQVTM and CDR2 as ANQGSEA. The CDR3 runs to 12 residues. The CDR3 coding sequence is TGCAGCGTTGAAGGGAATCCCGGTGGCTACACCTTC. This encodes CSVEGNPGGYTF.

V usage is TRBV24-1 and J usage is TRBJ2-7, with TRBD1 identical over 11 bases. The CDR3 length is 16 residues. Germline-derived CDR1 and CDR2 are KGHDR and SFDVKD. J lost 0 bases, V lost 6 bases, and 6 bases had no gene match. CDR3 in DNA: TGTGCCACCAGTTCCCCCGGGACAGGGGGCTCCTACGAGCAGTACTTC. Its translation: CATSSPGTGGSYEQYF.

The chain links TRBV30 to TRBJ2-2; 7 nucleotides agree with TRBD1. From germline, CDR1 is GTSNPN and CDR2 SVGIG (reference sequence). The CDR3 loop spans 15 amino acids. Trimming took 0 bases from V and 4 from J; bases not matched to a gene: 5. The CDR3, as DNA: TGTGCCTGGAGTGTAAAGACAGGGCCCACCGGGGAGCTGTTTTTT. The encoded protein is CAWSVKTGPTGELFF.

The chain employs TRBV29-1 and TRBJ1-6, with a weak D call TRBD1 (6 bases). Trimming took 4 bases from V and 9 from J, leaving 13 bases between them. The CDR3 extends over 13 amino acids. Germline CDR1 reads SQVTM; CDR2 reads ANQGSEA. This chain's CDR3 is CSVVVGGGSPLHF. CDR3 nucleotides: TGCAGCGTTGTAGTCGGGGGCGGTTCACCCCTCCACTTT.